Here is one T cell receptor beta chain with its context. No antigen is known for it. No quality values exist for individual bases; no much larger clone is one base distant. CDR1 and CDR2, looked up from the germline V gene (reference sequence), are SGHNT and YYREEE. Counted from cysteine to phenylalanine, this CDR3 has 15 amino acids. Only the CDR3 portion is preserved as DNA: 45 bases, with reading frame beginning at the first base. The germline V end is reduced by 0 bases and the J end by 4 bases; junction bases left unmatched: 6. Library preparation was by the immunoSEQ multiplex PCR assay. For the multiplex PCR, a mixture combining 60 forward primers for TCR Vbeta segments and 13 reverse primers for TCR Jbeta segments was used. A multiplex PCR assay on genomic DNA amplified the CDR3 region of rearranged TCR beta genes. The Illumina HiSeq System was used to sequence the amplified TCR beta libraries as 87-base-pair reads. The authors' analysis ran thus. A later analysis tallied around 80 million unique TCR beta chains across the 640 or so repertoires, and approximately 12 million of those chains were shared by two or more donors. To remove PCR and sequencing errors, raw reads were error-corrected and collapsed into unique sequences using a nearest-neighbor algorithm that merged closely related sequences. To assign V, D and J gene segments, CDR3 sequences were aligned to IMGT reference sequences. Each retained sequence needed at least a six-nucleotide match to both a V gene segment and a J gene segment. Rearrangements were called productive when the CDR3 lacked stop codons and stayed in frame with V and J; all others were non-productive. CDR3 was defined by IMGT convention, running from the second conserved V-encoded cysteine to the conserved J-encoded phenylalanine. The earlier analysis of about 570 of the donors excluded any sequence lacking an unambiguous match to a single V gene segment. An earlier analysis of fewer than 750 of the donors called V segments functional above 56.7% productive rearrangements and segregating when the between-donor standard deviation exceeded 5%. A statistical classification framework was developed to diagnose cytomegalovirus status using the catalog of TCR beta chain sequences. A later analysis assigned V and J genes by comparing TCR nucleotide sequences with IMGT/GENE-DB human TR gene sequences. In a later analysis, CDR3 sequences and most-parsimonious VDJ recombination scenarios were assigned using the TCRdist pipeline. In a later analysis, every TCR beta chain was defined by the combination of its CDR3 amino acid sequence and its V-gene family, and reads without a unique V-gene family were dropped. To address suspected cross-contamination and a sequencing artifact, a later analysis removed a few hundred highly shared, low-generation-probability nucleotide sequences. A later analysis calculated a clonal expansion index for each public chain from normalized within-repertoire ranks of inferred template counts. In a later analysis, generation probabilities were computed with a VDJ recombination model fitted to out-of-frame rearrangements, and the resulting probabilities were checked against IGoR. In a later analysis, TCR-TCR, TCR-HLA and TCR-CMV co-occurrence was scored with hypergeometric tests, and a repertoire-size bias correction was applied to TCR pairs. To estimate false discovery rates, a later analysis permuted the HLA or CMV assignments 20 times. A later analysis grouped co-occurring TCRs with DBSCAN, adding TCRdist sequence similarity when clustering within HLA-allele-positive subsets. Repertoires with fewer than 30,000 or more than 120,000 public chains, plus five repertoires with anomalous nucleotide sharing, were excluded from co-occurrence clustering. The immuneACCESS repertoire file appears here via TCRdb, limited to in-frame rearrangements. These files lack a portion of the clones; in checked studies, under half of the deficit traces to unresolved V genes, and the cause of the others is not known. From that table come the V and J calls and clone size; the DNA was used to work out D and trimming. The sample has some 78,000 clones on record, over 65% of them singletons. In total, the top ten clones hold more than 8.5% of the sample.

In total, more than 500 healthy bone marrow donors made up the cohort. At the time of sampling, every cohort member was nominally healthy, though immune exposures that went unrecorded were likely present. The donor tested CMV seropositive, placing the donor among the 310 or so seropositive members of the cohort. A peripheral blood sample was provided by each donor, and peripheral blood mononuclear cells were used for TCR beta sequencing. The Qiagen DNeasy Blood Extraction Kit was used to extract genomic DNA from the blood cell samples. The data are from a study of cytomegalovirus exposure and HLA in healthy donors (dated 2017 in TCRdb). Background on the whole study: In an earlier analysis of 587 of the donors, 276 Gb of sequence data and 100 million or so unique TCR beta sequences from 180 million or so T cells were reported. The study combined high-throughput TCR immunosequencing, statistical association of individual TCRs with disease status, and machine learning to predict cytomegalovirus infection status. Of the approximately 400 genotyped donors, approximately 80% were placed in the genetic ancestry cluster associated with self-reported Caucasian donors. Rather than using new phenotypic data, the later analysis identified candidate immune exposures from TCR beta sequences and from how often those sequences occurred across donors. The number of donors typed differed by locus, with roughly 620-630 for A, B, C, DRB1 and DQB1, around 520 for DQA1, about 610 for DPA1, and 472 for DPB1. In an earlier analysis of over 550 of the donors, high-throughput TCR beta sequencing was used to judge whether each TCR beta V gene segment behaved as functional or pseudogenic. Roughly five DR-DQ haplotypes were handled as single units for association and clustering, since linkage in the cohort was strong. Every repertoire in the discovery cohort had been generated on one and the same sequencing platform. Using immunosequencing, the study profiled T cell repertoires from 550 to 750 subjects and related those repertoires to cytomegalovirus serostatus. The aim of the study was to test whether cataloging public T cell receptors could identify signatures of past pathogen exposure. Along with the approximately 650-subject first cohort, a separate validation cohort of about 110 different subjects was used. HLA typing included class I and class II loci at four-digit resolution. A later genetic analysis used genome-wide SNP genotypes for about 65% of the 666 donors, treating that subset as a discovery cohort. In a later analysis, previously published TCR beta repertoires from several hundred donors were re-analyzed and high-resolution HLA genotyping was added so that TCR occurrence patterns could be studied. Donor age, sex, ethnicity and CMV serostatus were compiled together with the repertoire data. An early release that covered about 600 HLA-typed donors contained 300 to 350 gigabases of sequencing data and about 93 million unique TCR sequences. Across 398 genotyped donors of the cohort, an average of roughly 200,000 unique TCR beta nucleotide sequences per donor were sequenced, and 15% to 20% of those sequences were non-productive. The study at large found these results: Because HLA typing was missing for some donors at each locus, association tests included only the typed subset. Sequencing depth was assumed to be roughly uniform across donors in the presence/absence analyses, though that assumption may not hold. In a later analysis, HLA-associated TCR beta chains were found to be more clonally expanded and to have lower generation probabilities than equally common non-associated chains. A later genetic analysis associated a missense DCLRE1C variant with V-gene and J-gene trimming of TCR beta chains, and an independent cohort replicated the association. Most TCR sequences were seen in very few donors, while some public TCRs were found in many individuals. A further reported finding was that TCR beta sequences accurately predicted the HLA-A and HLA-B alleles for most subjects in the first cohort. This cohort had only TCR beta chains sequenced, and the lack of alpha or paired-chain data limited which features could be detected. Most CMV-associated TCR beta chains appeared to be HLA-restricted in a later analysis, and the HLA associations seemed to be driven largely by CMV exposure. Correlated functional status among segregating V segments might be attributable to linkage disequilibrium, but an unknown experimental factor could not be ruled out. A cluster of highly shared sequence variants was judged likely to represent a technical artifact of the sequencing pipeline. In an earlier analysis of around 500 of the donors, most TCR beta V segments appeared in productive rearrangements about 87% or about 30% of the time, broadly matching IMGT annotations. In vitro tests confirmed that a few of the cytomegalovirus-associated TCR beta chains recognize cytomegalovirus antigens. A later genetic analysis reported fewer N-insertions in productive TCRs among donors in an Asian-associated ancestry cluster than the approximately 670-donor mean. The authors suggested that the approach could potentially be generalized to other disease states and immunological phenotypes. According to a later analysis, TCR association rates differed among HLA loci, with DRB1 alleles showing the most associated TCRs and HLA-C alleles showing the fewest. In a later analysis, around 15,000 TCR beta sequences were associated with specific HLA alleles at a false discovery rate of 0.05. Some IMGT-functional V segments, including TRBV6-2 and TRBV6-3, could not be distinguished by the 87-base-pair reads and were therefore excluded. In both the original and validation cohorts, the classifier was reported to diagnose cytomegalovirus status with high specificity and sensitivity. The earlier analysis of approximately 540 of the donors excluded approximately 15 rarely observed V segments, including chromosome 9 orphons, because counts were too low. In the study, some 160 TCR beta chains were listed as associated with cytomegalovirus. Immune exposure information for the cohort was limited to CMV serostatus. A later analysis reported that several top co-occurrence clusters appeared linked to parvovirus B19, influenza, CMV and Epstein-Barr virus. When HLA alleles, especially DR and DQ, strongly co-occurred, TCR associations were difficult to assign to individual alleles.

Sequencing was performed on PBMCs. The receptor's source is a man aged 35-49 years in good health and CMV-seropositive. The chain couples TRBV5-4 to TRBJ2-7; 8 middle bases align to TRBD1. The nucleotide sequence reads as follows: TGTGCCAGCAGCTTGGTTCAGGGGGCGGAGTACGAGCAGTACTTC. It specifies CASSLVQGAEYEQYF.